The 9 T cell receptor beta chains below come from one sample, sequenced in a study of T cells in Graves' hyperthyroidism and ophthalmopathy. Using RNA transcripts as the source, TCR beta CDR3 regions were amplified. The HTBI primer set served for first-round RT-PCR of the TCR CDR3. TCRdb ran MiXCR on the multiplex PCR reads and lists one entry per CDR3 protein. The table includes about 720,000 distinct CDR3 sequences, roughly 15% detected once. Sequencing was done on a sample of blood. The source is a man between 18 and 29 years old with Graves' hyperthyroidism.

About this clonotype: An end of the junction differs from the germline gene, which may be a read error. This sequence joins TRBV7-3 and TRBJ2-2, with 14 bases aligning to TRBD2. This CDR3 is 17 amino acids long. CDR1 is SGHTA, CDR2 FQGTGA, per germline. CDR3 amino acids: CASSIRGTSGGTGELVF. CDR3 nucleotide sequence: TGTGCCAGCAGCATTCGGGGGACTAGCGGGGGCACCGGGGAGCTGGTTTTT. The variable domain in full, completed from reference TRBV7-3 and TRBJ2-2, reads GAGVSQTPSNKVTEKGKYVELRCDPISGHTALYWYRQSLGQGPEFLIYFQGTGAADDSGLPNDRFFAVRPEGSVSTLKIQRTERGDSAVYLCASSIRGTSGGTGELVFGEGSRLTVL.

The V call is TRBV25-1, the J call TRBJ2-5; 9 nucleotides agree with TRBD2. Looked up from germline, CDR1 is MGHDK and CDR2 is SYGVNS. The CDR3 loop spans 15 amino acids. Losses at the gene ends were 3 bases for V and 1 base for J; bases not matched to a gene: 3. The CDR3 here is CASSDLAGSQETQYF. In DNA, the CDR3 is TGTGCCAGCAGTGATCTAGCGGGAAGCCAAGAGACCCAGTACTTC.

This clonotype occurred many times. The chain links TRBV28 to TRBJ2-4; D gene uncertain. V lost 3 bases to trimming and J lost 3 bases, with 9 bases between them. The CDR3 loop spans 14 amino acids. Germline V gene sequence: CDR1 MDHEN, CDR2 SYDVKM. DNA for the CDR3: TGTGCCAGCAGTTTCGGGCGTTTCAAAAACATTCAGTACTTC. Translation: CASSFGRFKNIQYF.

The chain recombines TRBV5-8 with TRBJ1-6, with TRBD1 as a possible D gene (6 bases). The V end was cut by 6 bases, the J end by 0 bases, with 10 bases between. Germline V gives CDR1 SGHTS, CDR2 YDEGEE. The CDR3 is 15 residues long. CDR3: CASKKGGSYNSPLHF. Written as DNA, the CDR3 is TGTGCCAGCAAAAAAGGGGGCTCCTATAATTCACCCCTCCACTTT.

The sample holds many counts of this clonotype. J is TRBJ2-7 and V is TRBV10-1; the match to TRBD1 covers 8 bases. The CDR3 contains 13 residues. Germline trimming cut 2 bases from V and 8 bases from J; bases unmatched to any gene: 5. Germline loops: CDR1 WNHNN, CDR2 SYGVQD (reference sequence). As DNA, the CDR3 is TGCGCCAGCAGTGAGCCCGGACAGGGCAAGCAGTACTTC. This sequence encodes CASSEPGQGKQYF.

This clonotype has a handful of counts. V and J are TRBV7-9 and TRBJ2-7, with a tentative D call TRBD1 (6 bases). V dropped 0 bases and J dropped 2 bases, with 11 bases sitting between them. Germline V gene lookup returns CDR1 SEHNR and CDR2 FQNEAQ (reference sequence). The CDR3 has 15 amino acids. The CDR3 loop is CASSLAPGQTYEQYF. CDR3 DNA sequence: TGTGCCAGCAGCTTAGCGCCCGGACAGACCTACGAGCAGTACTTC. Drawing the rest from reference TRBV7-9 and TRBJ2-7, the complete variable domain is DTGVSQNPRHKITKRGQNVTFRCDPISEHNRLYWYRQTLGQGPEFLTYFQNEAQLEKSRLLSDRFSAERPKGSFSTLEIQRTEQGDSAMYLCASSLAPGQTYEQYFGPGTRLTVT.

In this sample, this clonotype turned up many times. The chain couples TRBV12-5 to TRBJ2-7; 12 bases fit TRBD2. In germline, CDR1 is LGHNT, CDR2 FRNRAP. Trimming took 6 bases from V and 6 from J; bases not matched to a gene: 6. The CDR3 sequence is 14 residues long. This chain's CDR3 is CASGLAGGFGEQYF. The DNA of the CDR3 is TGTGCTAGTGGCCTAGCGGGAGGGTTCGGCGAGCAGTACTTC.

Here the CDR3 DNA reads TGTGCCTGGAATGGAGCTAGCGGGATACAGTCCACAGATACGCAGTATTTT. Its protein product is CAWNGASGIQSTDTQYF. The chain joins TRBV30 to TRBJ2-3; 9 positions match TRBD2. The CDR3 totals 17 residues. V shed 4 bases and J 2 bases; nucleotides not matched to a gene: 13. Germline V lookup: CDR1 GTSNPN, CDR2 SVGIG (reference sequence). The full variable domain, its missing parts supplied by reference TRBV30 and TRBJ2-3, is SQTIHQWPATLVQPVGSPLSLECTVEGTSNPNLYWYRQAAGRGLQLLFYSVGIGQISSEVPQNLSASRPQDRQFILSSKKLLLSDSGFYLCAWNGASGIQSTDTQYFGPGTRLTVL.

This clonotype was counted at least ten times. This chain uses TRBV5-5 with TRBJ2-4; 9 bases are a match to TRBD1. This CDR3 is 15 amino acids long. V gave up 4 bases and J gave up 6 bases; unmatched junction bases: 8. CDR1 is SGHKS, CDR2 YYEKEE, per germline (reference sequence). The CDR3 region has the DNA TGTGCCAGCAGCCGGACAGGGGAATATGGAAACATTCAGTACTTC. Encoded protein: CASSRTGEYGNIQYF.